The present T cell receptor beta chain was sequenced within a study of blood T cell repertoires in COVID-19. Study context: COVID-19 samples collected from the United States, Italy and Spain covered acute and convalescent phases. PBMCs, B-cell-depleted T cells, or T cells provided the cDNA or gDNA that made up the material.

CDR1 SGHTA and CDR2 FQGNSA come from the germline V gene. The J segment lost 5 bases and the V segment lost 7 bases, leaving 12 bases of the junction unmatched. The CDR3 covers 15 residues. Per the original data handling: Quantification of nucleated cells was approximated via reference gene primer amplification. TCRdb keeps only in-frame clones here, not all; method: immunoSEQ multiplex PCR. From that table come the V and J calls and clone size; the DNA was used to work out D and trimming. The sample records some 80,000 clones, approximately 81% being singletons. Sequencing was carried out using peripheral blood. The chain uses TRBV7-2 and TRBJ2-7; 9 bases fit TRBD1. The TCR sequence derives from an elderly man with acute or convalescent COVID-19. As DNA, the CDR3 is TGTGCCAGCACCCGATCGGGGACAGGGTCCCACGAGCAGTACTTC. Its translation is CASTRSGTGSHEQYF.